Below, 28 T cell receptor beta chains from the same sample are listed, as sequenced in a study of siplizumab effects on memory and regulatory T cells. This table comes from immunoSEQ multiplex PCR, and its TCRdb copy is limited to in-frame clones, with some not included. The data show some 100,000 clones, 91% seen once. Sequencing was performed on CD4+ T cells sorted from blood. The receptor source for this set is a human donor in good health.

The J gene is TRBJ2-7, the V gene TRBV10-1, with no clear D. Germline loops: CDR1 WNHNN, CDR2 SYGVQD (reference sequence). V lost 6 bases, J lost 5 bases, and 11 bases lay in between. The CDR3 length is 12 residues. CDR3 protein: CASSLGEDEQYF. As DNA, the CDR3 is TGCGCCAGCAGCCTAGGTGAGGACGAGCAGTACTTC.

The chain couples TRBV14 to TRBJ1-4, with D maybe TRBD1 (5 bases). V was cut by 0 bases and J by 0 bases, with 8 bases left in between. The CDR3 length is 16 residues. From germline, CDR1 is SGHDN and CDR2 FVKESK. CDR3 DNA: TGTGCCAGCAGCCAAGATACGGGGGCAACTAATGAAAAACTGTTTTTT. Its translation is CASSQDTGATNEKLFF.

This clone was picked up one time. This chain links TRBV7-2 with TRBJ1-2; D is perhaps TRBD1 (6 bases). Germline CDR1 reads SGHTA; CDR2 reads FQGNSA. V shed 5 bases and J shed 5 bases, with 15 bases lying between them. The length of the CDR3 is 14 residues. This CDR3 is CASSTKTGSYGYTF. DNA of the CDR3: TGTGCCAGCAGCACCAAGACAGGAAGTTATGGCTACACCTTC.

This clone has more than one count but fewer than ten. V is TRBV6-5 and J is TRBJ1-6; no definite D call. The CDR3 sequence is 12 residues long. Per germline, CDR1 MNHEY and CDR2 SVGAGI. Trimming took 7 bases from V and 8 from J, leaving 9 bases between them. The CDR3 here is CASMGNDSPLHF. The CDR3 DNA reads as TGTGCCAGCATGGGCAACGATTCACCCCTCCACTTT.

The gene calls are TRBV19 and TRBJ2-7; 12 bases fit TRBD2. CDR3 length: 15 residues. V gave up 5 bases and J gave up 3 bases; unmatched junction bases: 5. Per the germline V gene, CDR1 is LNHDA and CDR2 is SQIVND (reference sequence). CDR3 in amino acids: CASSPQGLAGYEQYF. The DNA for the CDR3 is TGTGCCAGTAGTCCTCAGGGACTAGCGGGCTACGAGCAGTACTTC.

CDR3 protein: CASSFSGSKGNQPQHF. As DNA, the CDR3 is TGTGCCAGCAGTTTTTCAGGGTCAAAAGGCAATCAGCCCCAGCATTTT. The chain uses TRBV28 and TRBJ1-5; possibly TRBD1 for D (5 bases). V was shortened by 3 bases and J by 2 bases, with 14 bases between the two germline ends. CDR1 MDHEN and CDR2 SYDVKM come from the germline V gene. The length of the CDR3 is 16 residues.

V is TRBV7-2 and J is TRBJ1-1, with a tentative D call TRBD1 (5 bases). Germline CDR1 is SGHTA and CDR2 is FQGNSA. With 7 bases removed from V and 3 bases from J, the gap between germline ends came to 18 bases. The CDR3 loop spans 15 amino acids. The DNA of the CDR3 is TGTGCCAGCACTACGGGGGGAGAGATTTACACTGAAGCTTTCTTT. Residues: CASTTGGEIYTEAFF.

The V call is TRBV5-5, the J call TRBJ2-2; the match to TRBD2 covers 7 bases. V was pared by 4 bases and J by 4 bases, with 7 bases of the junction left unmatched. The CDR3 covers 15 residues. From germline, CDR1 is SGHKS and CDR2 YYEKEE (reference sequence). CDR3 region: CASSHSGAGTGELFF. In DNA, the CDR3 is TGTGCCAGCAGCCACAGCGGGGCGGGCACCGGGGAGCTGTTTTTT.

The chain uses TRBV18 and TRBJ2-7; D is unresolved. Trimming pared 2 bases from V and 0 bases from J, leaving 14 bases between. CDR1 is KGHSH, CDR2 LQKENI, per germline. The CDR3 has 16 residues. The CDR3 spells CASSPSNPMGSYEQYF. In DNA, the CDR3 is TGTGCCAGCTCACCATCTAACCCGATGGGCTCCTACGAGCAGTACTTC.

The J gene is TRBJ2-3, the V gene TRBV9, with D tentatively TRBD1 (6 bases). The V and J ends lost 3 bases and 5 bases respectively, with 13 bases between them. This CDR3 region has 14 residues. Germline CDR1 SGDLS, CDR2 YYNGEE. CDR3 sequence: CASSGATGVDTQYF. The CDR3 bases are TGTGCCAGCAGCGGGGCGACAGGAGTAGATACGCAGTATTTT.

The chain is built from TRBV5-1 and TRBJ2-7; TRBD2 matches at 13 bases. With V trimmed by 3 bases and J by 4 bases, 4 bases remained unmatched. This CDR3 is built from 15 residues. The V gene's germline CDR1 is SGHRS and CDR2 YFSETQ. CDR3 sequence (DNA): TGCGCCAGCAGCTCTTTGACTAGCGGGGGGTACGAGCAGTACTTC. It translates to CASSSLTSGGYEQYF.

The chain couples TRBV2 to TRBJ2-3; 10 nucleotides align to TRBD1. V was clipped by 4 bases and J by 4 bases; unmatched bases: 5. From germline, CDR1 is SNHLY and CDR2 FYNNEI. This CDR3 is 15 amino acids long. CDR3 bases: TGTGCCAGCAGTGGCGACAGGGGGCACTCAGATACGCAGTATTTT. Protein: CASSGDRGHSDTQYF.

The chain links TRBV18 to TRBJ2-7; no clear D. The CDR3 extends over 14 amino acids. Trimming removed 3 bases at V and 1 base at J, with 10 bases between. The germline gives CDR1 KGHSH, CDR2 LQKENI. The CDR3 DNA reads as TGTGCCAGCTCACCTCTTTCCAGATCCTACGAGCAGTACTTC. The encoded protein is CASSPLSRSYEQYF.

This clone is a singleton in its sample. The J gene is TRBJ2-3, the V gene TRBV5-6; TRBD1 aligns across 8 bases. The CDR3 spans 15 residues. With V trimmed by 4 bases and J by 6 bases, 10 bases remained unmatched. Germline CDR1 and CDR2: SGHDT and YYEEEE. CDR3 region: CASSAGTGYTDTQYF. Here the CDR3 DNA reads TGTGCCAGCAGCGCGGGGACAGGTTATACCGATACGCAGTATTTT.

The chain joins TRBV9 to TRBJ2-3, with D possibly being TRBD2 (7 bases). The CDR3 consists of 15 residues. CDR1 is SGDLS, CDR2 YYNGEE, per germline. The V end lost 0 bases, the J end lost 2 bases, and 10 bases lay between the germline ends. CDR3 in amino acids: CASSVDGGPTDTQYF. The DNA of the CDR3 is TGTGCCAGCAGCGTAGACGGGGGGCCCACAGATACGCAGTATTTT.

J is TRBJ1-2 and V is TRBV19, with unresolved D. The CDR3 has 11 residues. V was pared by 7 bases and J by 11 bases, with 14 bases between. Germline V gene sequence: CDR1 LNHDA, CDR2 SQIVND (reference sequence). Written as DNA, the CDR3 is TGTGCCAGTAAGGGCGGCCTTGAGTACACCTTC. Protein sequence: CASKGGLEYTF. The full variable domain, with the rest looked up from reference TRBV19 and TRBJ1-2, is DGGITQSPKYLFRKEGQNVTLSCEQNLNHDAMYWYRQDPGQGLRLIYYSQIVNDFQKGDIAEGYSVSREKKESFPLTVTSAQKNPTAFYLCASKGGLEYTFGSGTRLTVV.

The rearrangement uses TRBV30 and TRBJ2-7, with TRBD1 identical over 8 bases. CDR1 and CDR2 from the germline V gene are GTSNPN and SVGIG (reference sequence). CDR3 length: 14 amino acids. Unmatched junction bases numbered 10, after V lost 3 bases and J lost 6 bases. In nucleotides, the CDR3 is TGTGCCTGGAGCCGGGACAGGCGTCACTTCGAGCAGTACTTC. Protein: CAWSRDRRHFEQYF.

The rearrangement uses TRBV5-6 and TRBJ2-2; D remains ambiguous. Trimming removed 4 bases at V and 2 bases at J, with 18 bases between. The CDR3 has 17 residues. CDR1 is SGHDT, CDR2 YYEEEE, per germline. In nucleotides, the CDR3 is TGTGCCAGCAGCGTGCCTCGACGGGCAGAAAACACCGGGGAGCTGTTTTTT. It is translated as CASSVPRRAENTGELFF.

This chain connects TRBV18 to TRBJ2-3, with 8 bases identical to TRBD2. Germline-derived CDR1 and CDR2 are KGHSH and LQKENI. This CDR3 is built from 15 residues. V lost 5 bases, J lost 1 base, and 5 bases stayed unmatched. The CDR3 is CASSRSGGGTDTQYF. Here the CDR3 DNA reads TGTGCCAGCTCAAGAAGCGGGGGAGGCACAGATACGCAGTATTTT.

The chain uses TRBV5-1 and TRBJ1-4; a possible D gene is TRBD1 (5 bases). Germline CDR1 reads SGHRS; CDR2 reads YFSETQ. This CDR3 spans 14 amino acids. V lost 4 bases and J 6 bases, leaving 13 bases between the germline ends. In nucleotides, the CDR3 is TGCGCCAGCAGCCCGGGACCGCGGGATGAAAAACTGTTTTTT. Protein product: CASSPGPRDEKLFF.

V usage is TRBV9 and J usage is TRBJ1-6; TRBD1 agrees at 9 bases. The CDR3 is 16 residues long. The J segment lost 8 bases and the V segment lost 4 bases, leaving 10 bases of the junction unmatched. The germline V gene has CDR1 SGDLS and CDR2 YYNGEE. CDR3 bases: TGTGCCAGCAGCCCAGGGGTTTGGGACAGGGATTCACCCCTCCACTTT. It specifies CASSPGVWDRDSPLHF.

This clone was picked up a small number of times. This chain joins TRBV6-1 and TRBJ2-2; 7 nucleotides agree with TRBD2. There are 14 residues in the CDR3. The junction had 11 bases not matched to a gene; V was cut back by 9 bases and J by 7 bases. In germline, CDR1 is MNHNS, CDR2 SASEGT. The DNA of the CDR3 is TGTGCCAGTCTTAGCGGGCCCGGGTACGGGGAGCTGTTTTTT. The encoded protein is CASLSGPGYGELFF.

The V gene is TRBV18, the J gene TRBJ1-1, with D possibly matching TRBD1 (5 bases). This CDR3 spans 15 amino acids. V lost 6 bases, J lost 10 bases, and 24 bases lay in between. Germline CDR1 KGHSH, CDR2 LQKENI. The CDR3 reads CASSFSKGRGEGAFF. CDR3 in DNA: TGTGCCAGCTCGTTCTCCAAGGGGCGTGGAGAGGGAGCTTTCTTT.

This sequence joins TRBV2 and TRBJ1-1; a weak D match, TRBD1 (5 bases). The CDR3 has 14 amino acids. V was trimmed by 6 bases and J by 3 bases, leaving 14 bases between them. Germline loops: CDR1 SNHLY, CDR2 FYNNEI. The CDR3 reads CASRFPRGDTEAFF. The CDR3, as DNA: TGTGCCAGCAGATTCCCCCGGGGGGACACTGAAGCTTTCTTT. Full variable domain (outside the CDR3, taken from reference TRBV2 and TRBJ1-1): EPEVTQTPSHQVTQMGQEVILRCVPISNHLYFYWYRQILGQKVEFLVSFYNNEISEKSEIFDDQFSVERPDGSNFTLKIRSTKLEDSAMYFCASRFPRGDTEAFFGQGTRLTVV.

The rearrangement links TRBV10-3 to TRBJ2-2; the match to TRBD1 covers 7 bases. After removal of 5 bases from V and 8 bases from J, the junction contained 5 bases not matched to a gene. Germline values: CDR1 ENHRY, CDR2 SYGVKD. The CDR3 consists of 13 residues. This CDR3 is CAISNDRAGELFF. CDR3 nucleotides: TGTGCCATCAGTAACGACAGGGCTGGGGAGCTGTTTTTT.

The CDR3 DNA reads as TGTGCCAGCAGCCTATCCGGGACAAGCACTGAAGCTTTCTTT. Its protein is CASSLSGTSTEAFF. This chain joins TRBV11-3 and TRBJ1-1; a weak D match, TRBD1 (6 bases). V was pared by 5 bases and J by 4 bases, with 14 bases between. There are 14 residues in the CDR3. CDR1 is SGHNT, CDR2 YENEEA, per germline.

The genes are TRBV4-3 and TRBJ2-1; D gene uncertain. The CDR3 extends over 16 amino acids. V gave up 0 bases and J gave up 5 bases, with 14 bases separating them. Looked up from germline, CDR1 is LGHNA and CDR2 is YSLEER. The DNA of the CDR3 is TGCGCCAGCAGCCAAGATAGGTGGACCCTAGACAATGAGCAGTTCTTC. This gives the protein CASSQDRWTLDNEQFF.

The V gene is TRBV28, the J gene TRBJ2-5; 8 nucleotides line up with TRBD1. The V gene end was trimmed by 3 bases and the J gene end by 2 bases; junction bases not matched to a gene: 5. Per the germline V gene, CDR1 is MDHEN and CDR2 is SYDVKM. The CDR3 has 15 residues. DNA for the CDR3: TGTGCCAGCAGTTTCACAGGGGGACGGCAAGAGACCCAGTACTTC. Amino acids: CASSFTGGRQETQYF. Full variable domain (remainder filled in from reference TRBV28 and TRBJ2-5): DVKVTQSSRYLVKRTGEKVFLECVQDMDHENMFWYRQDPGLGLRLIYFSYDVKMKEKGDIPEGYSVSREKKERFSLILESASTNQTSMYLCASSFTGGRQETQYFGPGTRLLVL.